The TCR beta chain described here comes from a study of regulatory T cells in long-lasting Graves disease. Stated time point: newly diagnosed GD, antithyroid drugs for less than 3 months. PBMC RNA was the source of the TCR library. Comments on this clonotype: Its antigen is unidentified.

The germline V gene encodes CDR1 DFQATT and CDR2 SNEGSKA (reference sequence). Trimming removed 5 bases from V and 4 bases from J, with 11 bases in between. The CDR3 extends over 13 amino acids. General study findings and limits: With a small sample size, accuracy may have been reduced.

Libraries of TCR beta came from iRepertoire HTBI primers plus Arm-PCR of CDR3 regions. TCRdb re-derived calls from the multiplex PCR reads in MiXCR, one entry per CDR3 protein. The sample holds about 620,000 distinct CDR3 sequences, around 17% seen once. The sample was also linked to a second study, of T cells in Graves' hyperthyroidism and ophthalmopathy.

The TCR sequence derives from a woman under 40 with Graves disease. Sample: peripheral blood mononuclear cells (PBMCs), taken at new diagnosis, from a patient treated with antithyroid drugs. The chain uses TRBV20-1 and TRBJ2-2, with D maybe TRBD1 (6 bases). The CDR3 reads CSAVSGATGELFF. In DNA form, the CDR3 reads TGCAGTGCTGTCTCAGGGGCCACCGGGGAGCTGTTTTTT.